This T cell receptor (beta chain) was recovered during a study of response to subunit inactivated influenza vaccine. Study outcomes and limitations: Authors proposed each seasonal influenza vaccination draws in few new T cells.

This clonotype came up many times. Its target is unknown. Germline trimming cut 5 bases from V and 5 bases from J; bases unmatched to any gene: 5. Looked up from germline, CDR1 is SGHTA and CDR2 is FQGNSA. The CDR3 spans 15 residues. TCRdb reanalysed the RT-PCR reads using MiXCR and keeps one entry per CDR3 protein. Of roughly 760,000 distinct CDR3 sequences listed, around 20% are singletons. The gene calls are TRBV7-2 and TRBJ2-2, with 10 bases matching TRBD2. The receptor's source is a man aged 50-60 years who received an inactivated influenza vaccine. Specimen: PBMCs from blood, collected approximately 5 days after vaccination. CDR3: CASSPLAGGTGELFF. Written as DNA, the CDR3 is TGTGCCAGCAGCCCATTAGCGGGAGGAACCGGGGAGCTGTTTTTT.